This record covers a single T cell receptor (beta chain). The CDR3 has 10 amino acids. Germline V gives CDR1 DFQATT, CDR2 SNEGSKA (reference sequence). V lost 5 bases and J 7 bases, leaving 8 bases between the germline ends. In the original workflow: Using reference gene primer amplification, nucleated cell counts were estimated. The method was immunoSEQ multiplex PCR; TCRdb's version includes in-frame clones alone and lacks a portion of them. V, J and clone size reflect that table, while D and trimming were determined from the DNA. The sample has about 260,000 clones, roughly nine tenths seen once; the top ten hold approximately 9%. The sample comes from a study of blood T cell repertoires in COVID-19. In the study overall: Researchers got acute and convalescent COVID-19 samples from the United States, Italy and Spain. T cells, B-cell-depleted T cells, or PBMCs supplied cDNA or gDNA.

V is TRBV20-1 and J is TRBJ1-2; D perhaps matches TRBD1 (6 bases). The clonotype was recovered from a man between 40 and 49 years old with active or convalescent COVID-19. The sample taken for sequencing was peripheral blood. The CDR3 sequence: CSAFRGGYTF. CDR3 nucleotide sequence: TGCAGTGCTTTCAGGGGTGGCTACACCTTC.